Sequencing of this TCR beta chain was carried out in a study of Tregs in tolerant kidney transplant recipients. V shed 7 bases and J 4 bases; nucleotides not matched to a gene: 20. Germline CDR1 and CDR2: SGDLS and YYNGEE. The length of the CDR3 is 18 residues. Generated by immunoSEQ multiplex PCR, the TCRdb table keeps only in-frame clones and is missing some. The sample gives about 60,000 clones, roughly 90% of which show up once; roughly 11% is in the top ten. As to this clone: Its antigen is unidentified.

Whole-study results and caveats: Findings come from small patient numbers and require larger validation.

The chain uses TRBV9 and TRBJ1-3, with TRBD1 matching 7 bases. The material sequenced was CD8+ T cells from blood, taken before the transplant. This clonotype was sampled from a human donor who received a combined kidney and bone marrow transplant. CDR3 in amino acids: CASPLGQPPGELGNTIYF. DNA for the CDR3: TGTGCCAGCCCCCTGGGACAGCCCCCTGGAGAACTCGGAAACACCATATATTTT.